A selection of T cell receptor beta chains follows, all from one sample in a study of blood T cell repertoires in COVID-19. Measured with immunoSEQ multiplex PCR; TCRdb has only the in-frame clones, and not every one. Of hundreds of thousands of clones listed, about 79% were seen once; the top ten hold roughly 3.5%. Sequencing was carried out using PBMCs or T cells enriched from blood (not recorded which). The receptors here all came from a woman aged 55-69 years who had recovered from COVID-19. Each CDR3 is given with its conserved first and last residue. Fields, in order: V gene, clone size, J gene, D gene, CDR3 DNA, CDR3 protein. The D gene is left open where the match is weak. Size values are once, few and many counts, or a class for expanded clones, and some rows have none.

V: TRBV7-2
size: .
J: TRBJ1-2
D: TRBD1
DNA: TGTGCCAGCAGCTTTTCAGGGGGATCGGACTATGGCTACACCTTC
CDR3: CASSFSGGSDYGYTF

V: TRBV6-5
size: once
J: TRBJ1-6
D: TRBD1
DNA: TGTGCCAGCAGCAAAGGGACAGCCTATAATTCACCCCTCCACTTT
CDR3: CASSKGTAYNSPLHF

V: TRBV7-2
size: once
J: TRBJ1-1
D: TRBD1
DNA: TGTGCCAGCAGTTTAGACAGGGACACTGAAGCTTTCTTT
CDR3: CASSLDRDTEAFF

V: TRBV5-4
size: .
J: TRBJ1-1
D: .
DNA: TGTGCCAGCAGCTTGGCGGGAGGGGGGAACACTGAAGCTTTCTTT
CDR3: CASSLAGGGNTEAFF

V: TRBV5-1
size: once
J: TRBJ1-2
D: TRBD1
DNA: TGCGCCAGCAGCCCGAAAATGACAGGGACAGACTATGGCTACACCTTC
CDR3: CASSPKMTGTDYGYTF

V: TRBV19
size: .
J: TRBJ1-5
D: .
DNA: TGTGCCAGTAGATACGGAGGTTATAGCAATCAGCCCCAGCATTTT
CDR3: CASRYGGYSNQPQHF

V: TRBV6-2/TRBV6-3
size: .
J: TRBJ2-1
D: .
DNA: TGTGCCAGCAGTTACCCCGGACAGATCAGCTCCTACAATGAGCAGTTCTTC
CDR3: CASSYPGQISSYNEQFF

V: TRBV25-1
size: .
J: TRBJ2-7
D: .
DNA: TGTGCCAGCAGTGAATATGAGCTGGGAGCCTACGAGCAGTACTTC
CDR3: CASSEYELGAYEQYF

V: TRBV5-1
size: .
J: TRBJ1-1
D: .
DNA: TGCGCCAGCAGCGTAGAAATGGGCGCCACTGAAGCTTTCTTT
CDR3: CASSVEMGATEAFF

V: TRBV29-1
size: .
J: TRBJ2-2
D: TRBD2
DNA: TGCAGCGTTCTAGCGGATACGAACACCGGGGAGCTGTTTTTT
CDR3: CSVLADTNTGELFF